Sequencing of this T cell receptor (beta chain) was carried out in a study of blood T cell repertoires in COVID-19. Overall study: Specimens from acute and convalescent COVID-19 originated in the United States, Italy and Spain. Nucleic acid was either cDNA or gDNA, and it came from T cells, B-cell-depleted T cells, or PBMCs.

Authors' analysis steps: Counts of nucleated cells, estimated from reference gene primer amplification, were obtained. Using immunoSEQ multiplex PCR, the repertoire was profiled, and TCRdb retains in-frame clones only, with some absent. V, J and clone size derive from that table, while D and trimming were established from the DNA sequence. This sample has approximately 390,000 clones; about 90% occur once, and the top ten carry around 7%. The CDR3 spans 15 residues. The ends were cut back, 0 bases at V and 4 bases at J, with 13 bases in the middle. Per germline, CDR1 LGHNA and CDR2 YNFKEQ. The sequence was collected from a man younger than 35 with active or convalescent COVID-19. V gene TRBV4-2 combines with J gene TRBJ2-7, with D possibly TRBD2 on 5 matching bases. Sequencing input: peripheral blood. DNA of the CDR3: TGTGCCAGCAGCCAAGAGCCGACTACACAATACGAGCAGTACTTC. Translating it yields CASSQEPTTQYEQYF.